This T cell receptor beta chain was captured in a study of shared clonotypes between healthy human individuals. Free of recent acute infections or vaccinations, the donors were healthy HIV-negative adults. Assay used: immunoSEQ multiplex PCR; TCRdb lists only in-frame clones, some missing. The table shows 400,000 to 600,000 clones, with about 76% occurring only once. There are 11 residues in the CDR3. Deletions cut 6 bases from V and 14 bases from J, with 17 bases between. CDR1 DFQATT and CDR2 SNEGSKA come from the germline V gene (reference sequence). This clonotype was sampled from a woman between 35 and 50 years old in good health. Some clones in this sample may be carry-over from other donors' samples. This rearrangement joins TRBV20-1 to TRBJ2-1, with a possible D match to TRBD2 (5 bases). The sample consisted of PBMCs. The CDR3 loop is CSASPGGLKFF. CDR3 nucleotides: TGCAGTGCGAGCCCCGGAGGATTGAAGTTCTTC.